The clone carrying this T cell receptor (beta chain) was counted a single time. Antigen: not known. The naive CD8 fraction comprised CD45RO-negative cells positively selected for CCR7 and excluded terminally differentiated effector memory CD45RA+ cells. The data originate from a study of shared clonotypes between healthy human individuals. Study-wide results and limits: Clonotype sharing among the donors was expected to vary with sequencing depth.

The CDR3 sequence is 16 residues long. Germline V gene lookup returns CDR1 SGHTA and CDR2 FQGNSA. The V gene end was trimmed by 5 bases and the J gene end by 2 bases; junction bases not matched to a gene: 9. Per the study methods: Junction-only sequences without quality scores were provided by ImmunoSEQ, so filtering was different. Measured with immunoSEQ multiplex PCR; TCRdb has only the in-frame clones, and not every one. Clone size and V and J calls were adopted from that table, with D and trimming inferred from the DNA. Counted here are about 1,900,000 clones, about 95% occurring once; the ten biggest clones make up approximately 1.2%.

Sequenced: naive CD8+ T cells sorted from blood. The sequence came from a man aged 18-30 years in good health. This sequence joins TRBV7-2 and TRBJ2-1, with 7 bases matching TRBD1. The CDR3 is CASSLTGSLAYNEQFF. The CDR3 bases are TGTGCCAGCAGCCTGACAGGGAGCCTTGCCTACAATGAGCAGTTCTTC. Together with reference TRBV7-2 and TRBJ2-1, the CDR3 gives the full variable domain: GAGVSQSPSNKVTEKGKDVELRCDPISGHTALYWYRQSLGQGLEFLIYFQGNSAPDKSGLPSDRFSAERTGGSVSTLTIQRTQQEDSAVYLCASSLTGSLAYNEQFFGPGTRLTVL.